The present T cell receptor beta chain was sequenced within a study of CD8+ T cells in alopecia areata. Findings and limits, study-wide: Normal skin's resident alphabeta T cells are sequenced alongside lesional scalp T cells. Mice gave a clearer picture of TCR sharing than patients did, possibly for HLA-related reasons. Normal scalp had lower clonality than lesional scalp, with alopecia totalis/universalis lesions showing this most strongly.

Treatment denoted: oral pan-JAK inhibitor, 5-10 mg twice daily. Worth noting for this clone: Its antigen is still unknown.

Germline V gene lookup returns CDR1 SGHNT and CDR2 YYREEE (reference sequence). The V end lost 2 bases, the J end lost 0 bases, and 5 bases lay between the germline ends. The CDR3 extends over 14 amino acids. cDNA reverse transcribed from extracted RNA served as the sequencing template. Some clones are missing from TCRdb's copy, which holds only in-frame ones; the method was immunoSEQ multiplex PCR. The sample lists approximately 170,000 clones, 45% to 75% seen once, with roughly 0.71% in the top ten. The sequence was collected from a human donor with alopecia areata. The sequenced sample was CD4+ T cells sorted from blood, obtained at week 4, from a patient treated with tofacitinib. The rearrangement joins TRBV5-4 to TRBJ1-4; D uncertain. CDR3 DNA: TGTGCCAGCAGCTTAAGTCCAACTAATGAAAAACTGTTTTTT. Residues: CASSLSPTNEKLFF. Complete variable domain (other parts from reference TRBV5-4 and TRBJ1-4): ETGVTQSPTHLIKTRGQQVTLRCSSQSGHNTVSWYQQALGQGPQFIFQYYREEENGRGNFPPRFSGLQFPNYSSELNVNALELDDSALYLCASSLSPTNEKLFFGSGTQLSVL.